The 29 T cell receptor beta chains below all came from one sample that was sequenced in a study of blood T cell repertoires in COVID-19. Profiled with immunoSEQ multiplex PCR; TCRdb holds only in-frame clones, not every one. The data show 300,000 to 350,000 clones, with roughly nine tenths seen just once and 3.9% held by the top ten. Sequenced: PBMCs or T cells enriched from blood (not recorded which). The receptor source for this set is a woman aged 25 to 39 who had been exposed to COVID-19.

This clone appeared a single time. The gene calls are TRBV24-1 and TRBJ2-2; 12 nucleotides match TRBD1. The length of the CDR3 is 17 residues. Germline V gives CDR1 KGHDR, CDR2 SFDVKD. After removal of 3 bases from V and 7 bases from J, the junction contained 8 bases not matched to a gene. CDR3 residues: CATSDAPGTGGNGELFF. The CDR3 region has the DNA TGTGCCACCAGTGATGCCCCCGGGACAGGGGGCAACGGGGAGCTGTTTTTT.

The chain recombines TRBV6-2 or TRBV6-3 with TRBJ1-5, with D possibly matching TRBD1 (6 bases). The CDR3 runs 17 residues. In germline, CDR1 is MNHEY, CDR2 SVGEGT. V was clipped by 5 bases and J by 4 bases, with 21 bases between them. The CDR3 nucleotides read TGTGCCAGCAGTAAACCCCTCGGGCAGGGGAGAAATCAGCCCCAGCATTTT. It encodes CASSKPLGQGRNQPQHF.

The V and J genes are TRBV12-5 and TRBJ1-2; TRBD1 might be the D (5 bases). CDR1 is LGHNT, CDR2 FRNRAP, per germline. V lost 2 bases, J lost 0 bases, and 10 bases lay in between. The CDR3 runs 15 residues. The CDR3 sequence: CASGLLQGTNYGYTF. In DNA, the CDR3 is TGTGCTAGTGGTTTGTTGCAGGGAACTAACTATGGCTACACCTTC.

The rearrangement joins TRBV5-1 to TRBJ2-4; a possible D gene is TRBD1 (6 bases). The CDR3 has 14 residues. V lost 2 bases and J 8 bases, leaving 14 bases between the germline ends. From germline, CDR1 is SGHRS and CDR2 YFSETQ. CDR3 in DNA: TGCGCCAGCAGCTTCTCACAGGGCATCGACATTCAGTACTTC. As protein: CASSFSQGIDIQYF.

The CDR3, as DNA: TGTGCCAGCAGCCAAGATTTCGTTAAGGGGCTCAGTAACGGCTACACCTTC. Translated: CASSQDFVKGLSNGYTF. This chain links TRBV3-1 (or the pseudogene TRBV3-2) with TRBJ1-2, with a possible D match to TRBD1 (5 bases). The ends were cut back, 0 bases at V and 8 bases at J, with 22 bases in the middle. The germline V gene encodes CDR1 LGHDT and CDR2 YNNKEL (reference sequence). This CDR3 has 17 residues.

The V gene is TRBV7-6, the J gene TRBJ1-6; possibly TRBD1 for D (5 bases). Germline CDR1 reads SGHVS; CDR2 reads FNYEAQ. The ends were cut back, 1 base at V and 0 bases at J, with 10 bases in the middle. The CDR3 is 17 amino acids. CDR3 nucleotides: TGTGCCAGCAGCTTAGAGGGGTTACCCTCCTATAATTCACCCCTCCACTTT. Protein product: CASSLEGLPSYNSPLHF.

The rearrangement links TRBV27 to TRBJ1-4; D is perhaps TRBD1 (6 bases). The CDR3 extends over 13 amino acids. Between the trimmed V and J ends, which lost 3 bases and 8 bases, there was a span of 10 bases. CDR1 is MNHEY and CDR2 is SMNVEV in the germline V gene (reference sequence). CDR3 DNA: TGTGCCAGCAGTTTGGTCGGACAGGAAAAACTGTTTTTT. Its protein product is CASSLVGQEKLFF.

CDR3 bases: TGTGCCAGCAGCCGGACAGCGAACACCGGGGAGCTGTTTTTT. Residues: CASSRTANTGELFF. The chain links TRBV7-9 to TRBJ2-2, with D possibly TRBD1 on 6 matching bases. The CDR3 has 14 residues. CDR1 is SEHNR and CDR2 is FQNEAQ in the germline V gene (reference sequence). Deletions cut 5 bases from V and 0 bases from J, with 7 bases between.

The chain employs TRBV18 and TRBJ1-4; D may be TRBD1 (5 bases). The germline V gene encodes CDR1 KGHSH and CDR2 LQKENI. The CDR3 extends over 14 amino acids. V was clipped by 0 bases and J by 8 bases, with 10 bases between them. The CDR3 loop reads CASSPPARGEKLFF. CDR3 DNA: TGTGCCAGCTCACCACCCGCGCGGGGCGAAAAACTGTTTTTT.

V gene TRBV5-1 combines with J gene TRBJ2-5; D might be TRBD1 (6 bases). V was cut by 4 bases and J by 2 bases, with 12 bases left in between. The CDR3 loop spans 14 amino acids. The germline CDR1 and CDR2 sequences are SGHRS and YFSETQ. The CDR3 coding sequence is TGCGCCAGCAGCGTACAGGGTGTTCAAGAGACCCAGTACTTC. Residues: CASSVQGVQETQYF.

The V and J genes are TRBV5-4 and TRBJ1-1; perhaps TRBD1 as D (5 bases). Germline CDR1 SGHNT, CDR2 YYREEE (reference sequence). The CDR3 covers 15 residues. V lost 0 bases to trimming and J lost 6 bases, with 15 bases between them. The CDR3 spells CASSLDLGRGAEAFF. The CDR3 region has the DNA TGTGCCAGCAGCTTGGATCTCGGACGGGGGGCTGAAGCTTTCTTT.

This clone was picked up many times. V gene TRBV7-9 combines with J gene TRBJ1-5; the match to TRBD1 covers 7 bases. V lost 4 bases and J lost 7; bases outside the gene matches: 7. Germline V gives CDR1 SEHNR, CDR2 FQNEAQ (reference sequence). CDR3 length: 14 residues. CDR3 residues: CASSSRGPGQPQHF. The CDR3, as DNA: TGTGCCAGCAGCTCAAGGGGGCCGGGACAGCCCCAGCATTTT.

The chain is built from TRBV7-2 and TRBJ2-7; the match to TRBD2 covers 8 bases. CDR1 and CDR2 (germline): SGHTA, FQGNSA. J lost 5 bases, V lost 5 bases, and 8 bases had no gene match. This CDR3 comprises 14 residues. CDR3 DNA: TGTGCCAGCAGCCTAATGACTAGCGTTGACGAGCAGTACTTC. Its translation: CASSLMTSVDEQYF.

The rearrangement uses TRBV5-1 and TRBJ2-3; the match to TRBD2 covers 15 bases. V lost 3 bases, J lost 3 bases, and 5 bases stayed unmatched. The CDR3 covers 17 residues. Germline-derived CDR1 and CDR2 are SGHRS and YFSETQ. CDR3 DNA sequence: TGCGCCAGCAGCTCCCGGACTAGCGGGGGGGCTACAGATACGCAGTATTTT. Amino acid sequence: CASSSRTSGGATDTQYF. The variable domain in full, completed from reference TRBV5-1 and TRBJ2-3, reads KAGVTQTPRYLIKTRGQQVTLSCSPISGHRSVSWYQQTPGQGLQFLFEYFSETQRNKGNFPGRFSGRQFSNSRSEMNVSTLELGDSALYLCASSSRTSGGATDTQYFGPGTRLTVL.

CDR3 DNA sequence: TGTGCCAGCAACGTGGGCTACAACACCGGGGAGCTGTTTTTT. Translating it yields CASNVGYNTGELFF. The V and J genes are TRBV6-5 and TRBJ2-2; the D is unclear. Trimming left V 7 bases short and J 2 bases short, with 11 bases between. The CDR3 contains 14 residues. Looked up from germline, CDR1 is MNHEY and CDR2 is SVGAGI.

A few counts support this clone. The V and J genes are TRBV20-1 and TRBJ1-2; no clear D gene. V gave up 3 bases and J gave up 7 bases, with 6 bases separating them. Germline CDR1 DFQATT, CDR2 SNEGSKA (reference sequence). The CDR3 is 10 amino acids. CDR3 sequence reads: CSASRIGYTF. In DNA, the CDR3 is TGCAGTGCTAGCAGAATTGGCTACACCTTC.

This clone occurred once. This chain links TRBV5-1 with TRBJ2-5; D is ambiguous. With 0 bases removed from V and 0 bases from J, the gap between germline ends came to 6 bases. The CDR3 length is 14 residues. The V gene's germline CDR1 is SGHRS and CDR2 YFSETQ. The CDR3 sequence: CASSLVADQETQYF. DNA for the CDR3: TGCGCCAGCAGCTTGGTAGCAGACCAAGAGACCCAGTACTTC.

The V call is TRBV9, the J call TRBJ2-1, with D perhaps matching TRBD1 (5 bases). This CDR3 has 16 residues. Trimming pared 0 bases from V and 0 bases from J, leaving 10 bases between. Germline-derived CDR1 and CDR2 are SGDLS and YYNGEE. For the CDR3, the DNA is TGTGCCAGCAGCGTAGGGGGCGGTTTCTCCTACAATGAGCAGTTCTTC. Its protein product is CASSVGGGFSYNEQFF. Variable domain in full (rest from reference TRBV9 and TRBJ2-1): DSGVTQTPKHLITATGQRVTLRCSPRSGDLSVYWYQQSLDQGLQFLIQYYNGEERAKGNILERFSAQQFPDLHSELNLSSLELGDSALYFCASSVGGGFSYNEQFFGPGTRLTVL.

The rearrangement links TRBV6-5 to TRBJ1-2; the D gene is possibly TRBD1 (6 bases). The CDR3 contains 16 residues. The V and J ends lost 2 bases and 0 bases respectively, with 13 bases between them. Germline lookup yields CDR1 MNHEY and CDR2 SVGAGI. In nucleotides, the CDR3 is TGTGCCAGCAGTTACCAAGGACAGTGGGCTAACTATGGCTACACCTTC. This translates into CASSYQGQWANYGYTF.

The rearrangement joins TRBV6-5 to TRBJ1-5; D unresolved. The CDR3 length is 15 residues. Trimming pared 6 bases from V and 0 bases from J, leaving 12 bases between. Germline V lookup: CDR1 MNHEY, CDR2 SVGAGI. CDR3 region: CASRRETHSNQPQHF. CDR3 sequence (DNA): TGTGCCAGCAGGAGGGAGACCCATAGCAATCAGCCCCAGCATTTT.

DNA for the CDR3: TGTGCCAGTAGTAGACAGGGGGCCTGGAACTATGGCTACACCTTC. The encoded protein is CASSRQGAWNYGYTF. J is TRBJ1-2 and V is TRBV19, with 10 positions matching TRBD1. V was pared by 4 bases and J by 2 bases, with 4 bases of the junction left unmatched. Looked up from germline, CDR1 is LNHDA and CDR2 is SQIVND (reference sequence). The CDR3 spans 15 residues.

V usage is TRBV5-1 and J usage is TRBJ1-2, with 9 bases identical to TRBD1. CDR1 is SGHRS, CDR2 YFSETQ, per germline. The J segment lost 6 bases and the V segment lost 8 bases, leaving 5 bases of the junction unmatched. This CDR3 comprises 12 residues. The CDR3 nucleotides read TGCGCCAGTACAGGGGGCGGCGATGGCTACACCTTC. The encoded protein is CASTGGGDGYTF.

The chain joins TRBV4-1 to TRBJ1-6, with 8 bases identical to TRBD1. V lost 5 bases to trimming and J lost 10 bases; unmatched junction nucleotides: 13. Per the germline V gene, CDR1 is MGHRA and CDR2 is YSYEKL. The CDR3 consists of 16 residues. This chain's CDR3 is CASSGRRTGLGSPLHF. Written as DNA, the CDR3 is TGCGCCAGCAGCGGGCGACGGACAGGGTTGGGGTCACCCCTCCACTTT.

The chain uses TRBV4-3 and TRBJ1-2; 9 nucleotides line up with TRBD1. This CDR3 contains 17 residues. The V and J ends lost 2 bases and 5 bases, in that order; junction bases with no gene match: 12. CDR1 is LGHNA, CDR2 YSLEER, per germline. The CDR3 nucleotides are TGCGCCAGCAGCCAATTATTGGGGGACAGGGATTTTTATGGCTACACCTTC. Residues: CASSQLLGDRDFYGYTF.

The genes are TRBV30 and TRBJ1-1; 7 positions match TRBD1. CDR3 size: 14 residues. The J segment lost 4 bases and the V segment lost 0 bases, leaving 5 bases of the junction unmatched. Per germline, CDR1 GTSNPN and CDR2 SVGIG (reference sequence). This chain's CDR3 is CAWSVRPGGTEAFF. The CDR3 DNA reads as TGTGCCTGGAGTGTACGTCCAGGGGGCACTGAAGCTTTCTTT.

The CDR3 bases are TGTGCCAGCTCACCCTCCGGGACAGGGGGTCCAGCTTTCTTT. It codes for CASSPSGTGGPAFF. The rearrangement links TRBV18 to TRBJ1-1; 11 positions match TRBD1. CDR3 length: 14 residues. Germline V CDR1 and CDR2: KGHSH, LQKENI. After removal of 3 bases from V and 10 bases from J, the junction contained 7 bases not matched to a gene.

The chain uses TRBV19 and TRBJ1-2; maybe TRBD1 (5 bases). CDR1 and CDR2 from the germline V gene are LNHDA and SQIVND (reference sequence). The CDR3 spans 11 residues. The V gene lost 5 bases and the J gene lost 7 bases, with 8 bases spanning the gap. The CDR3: CASSFGGGYTF. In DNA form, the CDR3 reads TGTGCCAGTAGTTTCGGGGGTGGCTACACCTTC.

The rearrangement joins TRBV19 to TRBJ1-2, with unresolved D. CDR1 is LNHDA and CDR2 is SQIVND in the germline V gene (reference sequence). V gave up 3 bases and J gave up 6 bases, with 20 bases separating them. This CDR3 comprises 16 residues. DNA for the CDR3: TGTGCCAGTAGTATGAGGATCTCGGGGAGGCCCGATGGCTACACCTTC. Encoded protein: CASSMRISGRPDGYTF.

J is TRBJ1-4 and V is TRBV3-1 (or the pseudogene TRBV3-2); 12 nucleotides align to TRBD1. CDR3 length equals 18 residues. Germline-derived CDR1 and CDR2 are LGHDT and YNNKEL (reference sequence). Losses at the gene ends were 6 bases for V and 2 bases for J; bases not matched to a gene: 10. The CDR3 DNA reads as TGTGCCAGCAGTGCAAGGTGGGACAGGGGGCGGACTAATGAAAAACTGTTTTTT. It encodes CASSARWDRGRTNEKLFF.